Shown below are 12 T cell receptor beta chains from a single sample sequenced in a study of T-cell reconstitution after alpha-beta-depleted transplantation in children. Unique molecular identifiers were incorporated when the TCRbeta library was constructed. TCRdb ran MiXCR on the PCR reads and lists one entry per CDR3 protein. The sample shows about 500,000 distinct CDR3 sequences, less than 35% of them seen only once. This specimen was PBMCs from the stem cell graft donor, taken from the stem cell graft. These receptor sequences come from a human donor who donated a stem cell graft to a child with aplastic anemia.

The rearrangement joins TRBV29-1 to TRBJ2-7; D call uncertain. The CDR3 spans 11 residues. V lost 4 bases, J lost 3 bases, and 7 bases lay in between. Germline V gives CDR1 SQVTM, CDR2 ANQGSEA. The CDR3 DNA reads as TGCAGCGTTGCTGACGGCTACGAGCAGTACGTC. Translation gives CSVADGYEQYV.

The V gene is TRBV4-2, the J gene TRBJ2-5; 9 bases line up with TRBD2. The CDR3 totals 15 residues. With 1 base clipped from V and 4 bases from J, the junction kept 4 bases outside the gene matches. The germline CDR1 and CDR2 sequences are LGHNA and YNFKEQ. This chain's CDR3 is CASSQVQREVETQYF. The CDR3 nucleotides are TGTGCCAGCAGCCAAGTGCAGCGGGAGGTAGAGACCCAGTACTTC.

About this clonotype: One end of the junction varies from germline; a read error may be responsible. V is TRBV29-1 and J is TRBJ2-3; 8 bases agree with TRBD1. The CDR3 runs 15 residues. Germline CDR1 and CDR2: SQVTM and ANQGSEA. In nucleotides, the CDR3 is TGCAGCGTCCCCGCGGACAGGGCACCCACATATACGCAGTATTTT. It encodes CSVPADRAPTYTQYF.

This sequence joins TRBV7-9 and TRBJ2-3; 10 nucleotides agree with TRBD2. CDR3 size: 17 residues. Germline CDR1 and CDR2: SEHNR and FQNEAQ (reference sequence). Germline trimming cut 4 bases from V and 2 bases from J; bases unmatched to any gene: 9. This CDR3 is CASSWKQREGLTDTQYF. The CDR3 DNA is TGTGCCAGCAGCTGGAAGCAGCGGGAGGGACTCACAGATACGCAGTATTTT.

This clonotype appeared many times. This chain connects TRBV7-2 to TRBJ2-5; 10 bases fit TRBD2. The CDR3 is 17 amino acids. V trimming: 1 base; J trimming: 3 bases; junction bases outside the gene matches: 8. Per the germline V gene, CDR1 is SGHTA and CDR2 is FQGNSA. The CDR3 coding sequence is TGTGCCAGCAGCTTAGGCCGGCTAGCGGGAGAAAAAGAGACCCAGTACTTC. This translates into CASSLGRLAGEKETQYF. The full variable domain, in which reference TRBV7-2 and TRBJ2-5 provide the parts outside the CDR3, is GAGVSQSPSNKVTEKGKDVELRCDPISGHTALYWYRQSLGQGLEFLIYFQGNSAPDKSGLPSDRFSAERTGGSVSTLTIQRTQQEDSAVYLCASSLGRLAGEKETQYFGPGTRLLVL.

The chain employs TRBV27 and TRBJ1-1; no clear D. The CDR3 consists of 13 residues. Germline V lookup: CDR1 MNHEY, CDR2 SMNVEV (reference sequence). The V and J ends lost 8 bases and 1 base respectively, with 11 bases between them. The CDR3: CASCAGRNTEAFF. The CDR3 DNA reads as TGTGCCAGCTGCGCCGGGAGGAACACTGAAGCTTTCTTT.

The CDR3 reads CSVEQGGVNYGYTF. The CDR3 DNA is TGCAGCGTTGAACAGGGGGGGGTCAACTATGGCTACACCTTC. This chain links TRBV29-1 with TRBJ1-2, with 7 bases aligning to TRBD1. V trimming: 2 bases; J trimming: 2 bases; junction bases outside the gene matches: 5. Germline CDR1 and CDR2: SQVTM and ANQGSEA. The CDR3 has 14 amino acids. The full variable domain, completed using reference TRBV29-1 and TRBJ1-2, is SAVISQKPSRDICQRGTSLTIQCQVDSQVTMMFWYRQQPGQSLTLIATANQGSEATYESGFVIDKFPISRPNLTFSTLTVSNMSPEDSSIYLCSVEQGGVNYGYTFGSGTRLTVV.

This clonotype came up a few times. This chain links TRBV20-1 with TRBJ2-7; no clear D gene. Germline values: CDR1 DFQATT, CDR2 SNEGSKA (reference sequence). This CDR3 region has 12 residues. V lost 2 bases, J lost 2 bases, and 7 bases lay in between. CDR3 nucleotide sequence: TGCAGTGCTAGAATTGGCCCCTACGAGCAGTACTTC. Protein product: CSARIGPYEQYF.

This clonotype was picked up a small number of times. The chain links TRBV12-3 or TRBV12-4 to TRBJ2-3, with D possibly matching TRBD2 (6 bases). Trimming took 0 bases from V and 1 from J, leaving 11 bases between them. The CDR3 has 16 amino acids. This CDR3 is CASSLAQGGRTDTQYF. As DNA, the CDR3 is TGTGCCAGCAGTTTAGCCCAGGGAGGCCGCACAGATACGCAGTATTTT.

This clonotype was detected only a few times. The V gene is TRBV12-3 or TRBV12-4, the J gene TRBJ1-5; TRBD1 matches 7 bases. J was trimmed by 5 bases and V by 6 bases; bases with no gene match: 19. CDR3 length equals 18 residues. In DNA, the CDR3 is TGTGCCAGCAGGCCTCCCCCGACCGAAACAGGGGAGGATCAGCCCCAGCATTTT. This sequence encodes CASRPPPTETGEDQPQHF.

The chain has TRBV27 and TRBJ1-5; D is undetermined. V was cut by 3 bases and J by 0 bases, with 15 bases left in between. The CDR3 covers 17 residues. Germline CDR1 MNHEY, CDR2 SMNVEV (reference sequence). CDR3 region: CASSFRPPKISNQPQHF. The CDR3 bases are TGTGCCAGCAGTTTTCGTCCCCCGAAGATTAGCAATCAGCCCCAGCATTTT.

There are a few counts of this clonotype. The V call is TRBV11-2, the J call TRBJ2-6; D remains ambiguous. The CDR3 covers 16 residues. Germline V gives CDR1 SGHAT, CDR2 FQNNGV. V was clipped by 1 base and J by 0 bases, with 7 bases between them. CDR3 protein: CASSLAGLSGANVLTF. The CDR3 nucleotides read TGTGCCAGCAGCTTAGCGGGCCTCTCTGGGGCCAACGTCCTGACTTTC.